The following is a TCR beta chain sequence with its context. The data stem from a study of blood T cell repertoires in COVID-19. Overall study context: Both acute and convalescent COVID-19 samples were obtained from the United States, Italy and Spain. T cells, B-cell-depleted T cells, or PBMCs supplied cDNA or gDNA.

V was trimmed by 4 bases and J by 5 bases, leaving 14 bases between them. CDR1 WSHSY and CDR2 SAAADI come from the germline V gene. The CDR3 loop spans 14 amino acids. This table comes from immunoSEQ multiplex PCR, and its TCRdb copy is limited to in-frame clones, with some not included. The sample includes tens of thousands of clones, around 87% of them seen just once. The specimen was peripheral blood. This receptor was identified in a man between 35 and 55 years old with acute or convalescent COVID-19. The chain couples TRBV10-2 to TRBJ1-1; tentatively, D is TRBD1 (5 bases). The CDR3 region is CASSVSGEGTEAFF. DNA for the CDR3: TGCGCCAGCAGTGTATCGGGGGAGGGGACTGAAGCTTTCTTT.